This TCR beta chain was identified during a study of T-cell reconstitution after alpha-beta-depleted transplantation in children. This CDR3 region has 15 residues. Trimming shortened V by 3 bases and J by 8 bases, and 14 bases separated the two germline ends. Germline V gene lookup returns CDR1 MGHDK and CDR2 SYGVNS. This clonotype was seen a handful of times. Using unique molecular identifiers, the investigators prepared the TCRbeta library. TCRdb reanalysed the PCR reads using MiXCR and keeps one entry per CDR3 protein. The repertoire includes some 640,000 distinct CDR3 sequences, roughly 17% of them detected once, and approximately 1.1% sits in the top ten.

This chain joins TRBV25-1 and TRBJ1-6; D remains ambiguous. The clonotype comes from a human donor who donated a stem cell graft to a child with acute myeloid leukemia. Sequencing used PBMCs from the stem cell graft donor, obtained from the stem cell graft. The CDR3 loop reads CASSDPTTAHSPLHF. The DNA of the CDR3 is TGTGCCAGCAGTGACCCGACGACGGCTCATTCACCCCTCCACTTT.